This is a list of T cell receptor beta chains from one sample in a study of T cells in tumors after PD-1 blockade. Sequencing was performed with immunoSEQ multiplex PCR; in TCRdb, only in-frame clones are kept and a portion is missing. The table shows approximately 60,000 clones, with around 80% occurring only once. Source: PBMCs, taken before anti-PD-1 treatment. These receptors all come from a human donor with basal cell carcinoma. The CDR3 runs from the conserved cysteine through the conserved F or W. The D gene is left open where the match is weak. Clone size, where shown, is once, few, many, or a class for clones that have expanded.

len	v_gene	abundance	d_gene	j_gene	CDR3nt	CDR3aa
15	TRBV2	NA	TRBD2	TRBJ2-7	TGTGCCAGCAGTGGCGGGGGCGGGGGGATCAACGAGCAGTACTTC	CASSGGGGGINEQYF
16	TRBV28	once	NA	TRBJ2-3	TGTGCCAGCAGTTTTATCGGGGCGGCTAATACAGATACGCAGTATTTT	CASSFIGAANTDTQYF
17	TRBV19	NA	NA	TRBJ2-6	TGTGCCAGTAGTACCCGTTCAGAAGCCTCTGGGGCCAACGTCCTGACTTTC	CASSTRSEASGANVLTF
15	TRBV7-8	NA	NA	TRBJ1-2	TGTGCCAGCAGCTTAGAGCCCGCAGAGGTCCATGGCTACACCTTC	CASSLEPAEVHGYTF
16	TRBV5-1	NA	NA	TRBJ2-1	TGCGCCAGCAGCCCAACCGGGGCGAGCTCCTACAATGAGCAGTTCTTC	CASSPTGASSYNEQFF
17	TRBV30	NA	TRBD1	TRBJ1-5	TGTGCCTGGAGTTTCCCCAGCAGGGGGCTGGGCAATCAGCCCCAGCATTTT	CAWSFPSRGLGNQPQHF
16	TRBV27	NA	NA	TRBJ2-1	TGTGCCAGCAGCCGGGTAGGGGGGAGCTCCTACAATGAGCAGTTCTTC	CASSRVGGSSYNEQFF
14	TRBV6-5	NA	NA	TRBJ2-7	TGTGCCAGCAGTTCCACCGGGCCCGCCTACGAGCAGTACTTC	CASSSTGPAYEQYF
15	TRBV7-9	few	NA	TRBJ1-6	TGTGCCAGCAGTCCGTATCAGGGGCGGGATTCACCCCTCCACTTT	CASSPYQGRDSPLHF
14	TRBV5-1	NA	NA	TRBJ1-4	TGCGCCAGCAGCTGGGGCCAGGAGACTGAAAAACTGTTTTTT	CASSWGQETEKLFF
15	TRBV7-9	NA	TRBD2	TRBJ2-5	TGTGCCAGCAGCTTGGGGACTAGCGGGTCCAAGACCCAGTACTTC	CASSLGTSGSKTQYF
14	TRBV27	NA	NA	TRBJ1-6	TGTGCCAGCAGTCCGTCTTGGGGGAATTCACCCCTCCACTTT	CASSPSWGNSPLHF
15	TRBV9	NA	NA	TRBJ1-1	TGTGCCAGCAGCCCCTCCTGGACGGTGAACACTGAAGCTTTCTTT	CASSPSWTVNTEAFF
13	TRBV6-5	NA	TRBD2	TRBJ2-3	TGTGCCAGCAGTCCGGTGCGGGGGAAAACGCAGTATTTT	CASSPVRGKTQYF
11	TRBV29-1	NA	TRBD1	TRBJ1-1	TGCAGCGCTAACAGGGGGCCTGAAGCTTTCTTT	CSANRGPEAFF
13	TRBV9	NA	NA	TRBJ1-3	TGTGCCAGCAGCGTAGAACTAGGAAACACCATATATTTT	CASSVELGNTIYF
12	TRBV27	few	TRBD2	TRBJ2-7	TGTGCCAGCAGTTTCGGGGGGAACGAGCAGTACTTC	CASSFGGNEQYF
14	TRBV6-5	few	NA	TRBJ1-5	TGTGCCAGCAGTTACCTGGGAATCCATCAGCCCCAGCATTTT	CASSYLGIHQPQHF
14	TRBV4-1	NA	TRBD1	TRBJ1-2	TGCGCCAGCAGCCCCGACAGGGGGACTTATGGCTACACCTTC	CASSPDRGTYGYTF
14	TRBV5-4	many	NA	TRBJ2-1	TGTGCCAGCAGCTTGGGCAGATCCTACAATGAGCAGTTCTTC	CASSLGRSYNEQFF
15	TRBV25-1	NA	NA	TRBJ1-1	TGTGCCAGCAGTGCAGGGTTGTCGGGGAACACTGAAGCTTTCTTT	CASSAGLSGNTEAFF
15	TRBV5-1	NA	TRBD1	TRBJ1-3	TGCGCCAGCAGCCAAACAGGGGTAACGGGAAACACCATATATTTT	CASSQTGVTGNTIYF
16	TRBV7-8	NA	NA	TRBJ2-3	TGTGCCAGCAGCCCCGAGGGGAGAGCATTCACAGATACGCAGTATTTT	CASSPEGRAFTDTQYF
15	TRBV19	once	NA	TRBJ1-1	TGTGCCAGTAGTGCGATGGGACTGACAAACACTGAAGCTTTCTTT	CASSAMGLTNTEAFF
17	TRBV3-1/TRBV3-2	NA	TRBD1	TRBJ1-2	TGTGCCAGCAGCAAACTGGGGTCACACAGGGGGAGCTATGGCTACACCTTC	CASSKLGSHRGSYGYTF
11	TRBV10-3	few	TRBD1	TRBJ1-1	TGTGCCACAGGACAGGGGACTGAAGCTTTCTTT	CATGQGTEAFF
16	TRBV14	NA	NA	TRBJ1-1	TGTGCCAGCAGCACCCTGGACCAGGGGAGGAACACTGAAGCTTTCTTT	CASSTLDQGRNTEAFF
14	TRBV6-5	NA	TRBD2	TRBJ2-2	TGTGCCAGCAATGGGAGGGGTTCGACCGGGGAGCTGTTTTTT	CASNGRGSTGELFF
17	TRBV4-2	NA	NA	TRBJ1-4	TGTGCCAGCAGCCAAGGGACCCCGGTAGGGGCTAATGAAAAACTGTTTTTT	CASSQGTPVGANEKLFF
14	TRBV19	few	TRBD1	TRBJ1-2	TGTGCCAGTAGCCCGACAGGGCCTAACTATGGCTACACCTTC	CASSPTGPNYGYTF
15	TRBV6-6	NA	NA	TRBJ1-6	TGTGCCAGCAGTTCTCCGGGACAAGACTCTTCACCCCTCCACTTT	CASSSPGQDSSPLHF
15	TRBV7-2	NA	NA	TRBJ1-5	TGTGCCAGCAGCTTAAGTGTTGCTAGCAATCAGCCCCAGCATTTT	CASSLSVASNQPQHF
15	TRBV19	NA	NA	TRBJ1-2	TGTGCCAGTAGTTTACAGGGAGGGAGGGGCTATGGCTACACCTTC	CASSLQGGRGYGYTF
13	TRBV12-3/TRBV12-4	NA	NA	TRBJ2-3	TGTGCCAGCAGCCGACAAGCGAGGAATACGCAGTATTTT	CASSRQARNTQYF
15	TRBV29-1	NA	TRBD1	TRBJ2-6	TGCAGCGTGAGGGACAGGGTCTCTGGGGCCAACGTCCTGACTTTC	CSVRDRVSGANVLTF
17	TRBV19	NA	TRBD1	TRBJ2-7	TGTGCCAGTCCCGGGGAACGGACCGGGACAGGGGTTCACGAGCAGTACTTC	CASPGERTGTGVHEQYF
13	TRBV5-1	once	TRBD2	TRBJ2-2	TGCGCCAGCAGCCCGGGGGGGATCGGGGAGCTGTTTTTT	CASSPGGIGELFF
17	TRBV19	NA	TRBD1	TRBJ1-5	TGTGCCAGTAGTGCCGCCACAGGGGGCAAAGGCAATCAGCCCCAGCATTTT	CASSAATGGKGNQPQHF
16	TRBV4-1	NA	NA	TRBJ1-1	TGCGCCAGCAGCCTTTACCCCAGGGGTGGGGGCACTGAAGCTTTCTTT	CASSLYPRGGGTEAFF
18	TRBV5-5	NA	TRBD1	TRBJ2-4	TGTGCCAGCAGCTCCATTTACCGGGACAGGGTCGCCAAAAACATTCAGTACTTC	CASSSIYRDRVAKNIQYF
11	TRBV30	once	NA	TRBJ1-1	TGTGCCTGGAGTCGACAGGTAGAAGCTTTCTTT	CAWSRQVEAFF
17	TRBV12-5	NA	TRBD1	TRBJ2-7	TGTGCTAGTGGCCCGGGACAGGGTTTTTCTGGGGGCTACGAGCAGTACTTC	CASGPGQGFSGGYEQYF